These 9 T cell receptor beta chains were all obtained from the same sample, sequenced in a study of control samples from healthy donors and cancer patients. The assay was immunoSEQ multiplex PCR, and TCRdb's table has in-frame clones only and misses some. The sample has fewer than 65,000 clones, roughly nine tenths seen once. The sequenced sample was PBMCs. These receptors all come from a middle-aged man with colorectal cancer.

This rearrangement joins TRBV27 to TRBJ2-3; TRBD2 might be the D (5 bases). The germline V and J ends were trimmed by 5 bases and 0 bases, with 15 bases remaining between them. Germline CDR1 MNHEY, CDR2 SMNVEV (reference sequence). The CDR3 runs 16 residues. The CDR3 DNA is TGTGCCAGCAGTCCGCTTGCGGGCCTGAGCACAGATACGCAGTATTTT. Amino acids: CASSPLAGLSTDTQYF.

The chain carries TRBV6-5 and TRBJ1-3; D call uncertain. The germline V gene encodes CDR1 MNHEY and CDR2 SVGAGI. There are 16 residues in the CDR3. V was clipped by 2 bases and J by 0 bases, with 11 bases between them. The CDR3 here is CASSYGVQSSGNTIYF. The CDR3 DNA is TGTGCCAGCAGTTACGGAGTGCAGAGCTCTGGAAACACCATATATTTT.

The gene calls are TRBV18 and TRBJ1-6; D is unresolved. The length of the CDR3 is 14 residues. Trimming took off 4 bases at V and 7 bases at J, with 11 bases between the two ends. Germline V CDR1 and CDR2: KGHSH, LQKENI. In DNA form, the CDR3 reads TGTGCCAGCTCACGGTCCGGAGAGAATTCACCCCTCCACTTT. Protein product: CASSRSGENSPLHF. The full variable domain, rest sourced from reference TRBV18 and TRBJ1-6, is NAGVMQNPRHLVRRRGQEARLRCSPMKGHSHVYWYRQLPEEGLKFMVYLQKENIIDESGMPKERFSAEFPKEGPSILRIQQVVRGDSAAYFCASSRSGENSPLHFGNGTRLTVT.

The chain's CDR3 is CASRDRGEDQPQHF. The DNA for the CDR3 is TGTGCCAGCAGGGACAGGGGCGAGGATCAGCCCCAGCATTTT. This chain links TRBV2 with TRBJ1-5; TRBD1 agrees at 9 bases. V lost 6 bases to trimming and J lost 5 bases; unmatched junction nucleotides: 5. Germline V lookup: CDR1 SNHLY, CDR2 FYNNEI. CDR3 length: 14 amino acids.

This rearrangement joins TRBV5-4 to TRBJ1-1; 10 bases fit TRBD1. Germline trimming cut 4 bases from V and 3 bases from J; bases unmatched to any gene: 6. The V gene's germline CDR1 is SGHNT and CDR2 YYREEE (reference sequence). The CDR3 extends over 15 amino acids. The CDR3 here is CASSGPGQGYTEAFF. The CDR3 nucleotides are TGTGCCAGCAGCGGACCGGGACAGGGGTACACTGAAGCTTTCTTT.

This chain uses TRBV4-2 with TRBJ1-2; tentatively, D is TRBD1 (5 bases). CDR3 length: 15 residues. The germline gives CDR1 LGHNA, CDR2 YNFKEQ. Between the trimmed V and J ends, which lost 0 bases and 8 bases, there was a span of 16 bases. The DNA for the CDR3 is TGTGCCAGCAGCCAAGATTCTAGGGGCGCGGAAGGCTACACCTTC. Translated: CASSQDSRGAEGYTF.

This chain links TRBV4-2 with TRBJ2-6, with D tentatively TRBD1 (5 bases). CDR3 length: 15 amino acids. Germline loops: CDR1 LGHNA, CDR2 YNFKEQ. The germline V and J ends were trimmed by 0 bases and 4 bases, with 7 bases remaining between them. CDR3 bases: TGTGCCAGCAGCCAAGATGGGGCAGGGGCCAACGTCCTGACTTTC. It translates to CASSQDGAGANVLTF.

V and J are TRBV10-1 and TRBJ1-1; TRBD1 is a possible D gene (6 bases). CDR3 length: 13 amino acids. Germline V lookup: CDR1 WNHNN, CDR2 SYGVQD (reference sequence). V shed 0 bases and J shed 9 bases, with 11 bases lying between them. In DNA form, the CDR3 reads TGCGCCAGCAGTGAGTCGGGGGCCAGAAAAGCTTTCTTT. This encodes CASSESGARKAFF.

V usage is TRBV2 and J usage is TRBJ1-1; tentative D call: TRBD1 (5 bases). Per germline, CDR1 SNHLY and CDR2 FYNNEI. V shed 8 bases and J shed 1 base, with 20 bases lying between them. This CDR3 has 16 residues. This chain's CDR3 is CASRKLTGTPNTEAFF. The CDR3 DNA sequence: TGTGCCAGCCGAAAATTAACCGGGACCCCGAACACTGAAGCTTTCTTT.